This TCR beta chain was found in a study of response to subunit inactivated influenza vaccine. Study outcomes and limitations: The authors proposed limited new T cell recruitment per seasonal influenza vaccination.

TCRdb fed the RT-PCR reads into MiXCR, producing one record per CDR3 protein. The sample lists hundreds of thousands of distinct CDR3 sequences; roughly 20% were seen once. The CDR3 is 19 residues long. Germline V CDR1 and CDR2: ENHRY, SYGVKD. Comments on this clonotype: Its antigen is unknown. One end of the junction varies from germline; a read error may be responsible.

Specimen: PBMCs from blood, collected 5 to 6 days after vaccination. V usage is TRBV10-3 and J usage is TRBJ2-3, with 10 bases aligning to TRBD2. The TCR originated in a man aged 50-59 years who received an inactivated influenza vaccine. CDR3 sequence: CATSGSSGGAARGTDTQYF. CDR3 coding DNA: TGTGCCACCAGTGGATCCAGCGGGGGGGCCGCGCGGGGCACAGATACGCAGTATTTT.